This T cell receptor (beta chain) emerged from a study of cytomegalovirus exposure and HLA in healthy donors. Turning to this clone: As yet, its antigen is unknown.

Notes on the study in general: In a later analysis, donors in an Asian-associated ancestry cluster reportedly had fewer N-insertions in productive TCRs than the cohort mean. TCR beta chains associated with HLA were, in a later analysis, more clonally expanded than equally common others.

Use of 60 Vbeta and 13 Jbeta primers characterized the PCR. Assay: immunoSEQ multiplex PCR; the TCRdb copy retains only in-frame clones and omits some. The table shows 75,000 to 100,000 clones, with 69% occurring only once. The sample taken for sequencing was PBMCs. This TCR was sampled from a female donor in good health and CMV-seronegative.

DNA for the CDR3: TGTGCCAGCAGCGTACTTGCTAGCGGGGACTACGAGCAGTACTTC. Translation: CASSVLASGDYEQYF. The gene calls are TRBV9 and TRBJ2-7, with 9 nucleotides matching TRBD2. With V trimmed by 1 base and J by 3 bases, 5 bases remained unmatched. The CDR3 sequence is 15 residues long. The germline gives CDR1 SGDLS, CDR2 YYNGEE.